This TCR beta chain originates from a study of PD-1 blockade in classical Hodgkin lymphoma. This CDR3 has 10 residues. Germline assignment: CDR1 DFQATT and CDR2 SNEGSKA (reference sequence). J lost 13 bases, V lost 6 bases, and 7 bases had no gene match. This clone was counted once. Only in-frame clones appear in the TCRdb table, and some are missing; sequencing was by immunoSEQ multiplex PCR. The sample includes about 64,000 clones, about 89% of them seen just once. Time point noted: cycle 4 day 1 (C4D1), after less than 7 weeks of nivolumab. Each patient's relapse followed autologous stem cell transplantation, and brentuximab vedotin exposure varied.

The chain employs TRBV20-1 and TRBJ1-2; 8 nucleotides align to TRBD1. The input for sequencing was peripheral blood mononuclear cells (PBMCs), taken before the fourth cycle of nivolumab. This receptor was obtained from a human donor with classical Hodgkin lymphoma. The CDR3, as DNA: TGCAGTGCCCCTGGACAGGGTGGCACCTTC. This codes for CSAPGQGGTF.